This T cell receptor (beta chain) is from a study of blood T cell repertoires in COVID-19 (dated by TCRdb to 2020 to 2021). Concerning the study at large: Samples covering the acute and convalescent phases of COVID-19 were provided by collaborators in the United States, Italy and Spain. The prospective study material was composed of cDNA or gDNA derived from T cells, B-cell-depleted T cells, or PBMCs. The repertoires were made available in a free public database intended to serve as a resource for research on the immune response to SARS-CoV-2. The samples were drawn from the first 160 participants of the ongoing ImmuneRACE study and from 1,254 subjects provided by 6 global collaborators. Deeply sampled blood TCRbeta repertoires from subjects exposed to, actively infected with, or recovered from COVID-19 were included in the dataset. HLA class I and class II types, where available, came from metadata supplied by the sample provider rather than from assay-based typing. A de-identified subject ID, COVID-19 status, age in years and sex were almost always included in the sample metadata. What the research found in general, with its limitations: The quantity of clinical and demographic metadata differed by source and by participant and was supplied without curation.

The immunoSEQ Assay, a bias-controlled multiplex PCR, was used to amplify TCRbeta CDR3 regions from genomic DNA. Concerning the study's data processing: Nucleated cell counts per sample were estimated from amplification of reference gene primers within the assay. Sequence reads were collapsed and filtered to measure the absolute abundance of every unique TCRbeta CDR3 rearrangement. For each sample, productive Simpson clonality was calculated as the square root of Simpson's diversity index across productive rearrangements. TCRdb carries this immuneACCESS record with in-frame sequences only. Its versions omit some clonotypes, under half of them owing to an unresolved V gene in the studies checked, with the rest unexplained. That table furnishes V, J and clone size, whereas the DNA furnished D and trimming. This sample lists roughly 180,000 clones; around nine tenths were detected once. 2.1% of the sample goes to the ten largest clones.

A remark on this clone: The antigen it binds to is not known. Base qualities are not provided; no much larger clone lies one nucleotide away.

Collaborating institutions collected whole blood in K2EDTA tubes following their own protocols. Collaborator samples were shipped for TCRbeta analysis as frozen whole blood, isolated PBMCs, or DNA extracted from either sample type. The sequenced sample was peripheral blood. This receptor was identified in a man aged 70-80 years with active or convalescent COVID-19.

The DNA sequence is given as TGCGCCAGCAGCCAAGTGCAATCAGGGAACTATGGCTACACCTTC. It encodes CASSQVQSGNYGYTF. The rearrangement combines TRBV4-3 with TRBJ1-2; the D segment could be TRBD1, given 5 matching bases. V is shortened by 1 base, J by 2 bases, and the region joining them spans 11 bases. From its cysteine to its phenylalanine, the CDR3 spans 15 amino acids. Only CDR3 DNA is held: 45 bases, read in frame from base 1. CDR1 and CDR2 (LGHNA, YSLEER) derive from the germline V gene.